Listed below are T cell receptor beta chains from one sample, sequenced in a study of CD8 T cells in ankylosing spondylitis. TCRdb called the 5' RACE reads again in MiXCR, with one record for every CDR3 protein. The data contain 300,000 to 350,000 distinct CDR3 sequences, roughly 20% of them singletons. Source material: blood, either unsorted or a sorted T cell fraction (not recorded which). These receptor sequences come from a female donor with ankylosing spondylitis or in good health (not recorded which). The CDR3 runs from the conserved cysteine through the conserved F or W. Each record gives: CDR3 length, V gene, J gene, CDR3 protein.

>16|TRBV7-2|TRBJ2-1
CASSYTRLAGYNEQFF
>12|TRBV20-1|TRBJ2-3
CSARSTAGTQYF
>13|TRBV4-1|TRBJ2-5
CASSGRLRETQYF
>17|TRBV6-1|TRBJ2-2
CASSSWTRGKKTGELFF
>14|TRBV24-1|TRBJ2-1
CATSDEMSYNEQFF
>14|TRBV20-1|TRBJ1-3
CSAVRLHSGNTIYF
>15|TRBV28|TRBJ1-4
CASSWGTVVSEKLFF
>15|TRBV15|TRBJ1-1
CATSRSDTPNTEAFF
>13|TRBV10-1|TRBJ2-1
CASAASGILEQFF
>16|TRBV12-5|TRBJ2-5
CASGLIWWEDQETQYF
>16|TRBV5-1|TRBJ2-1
CASSLRTSGKYNEQFF
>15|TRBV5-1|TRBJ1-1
CASSLSRGEGAEAFF
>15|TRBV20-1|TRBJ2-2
CSASNRAANTGELFF
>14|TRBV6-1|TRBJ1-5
CASILTAENQPQHF
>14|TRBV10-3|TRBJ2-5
CAINDRGGQENQYF
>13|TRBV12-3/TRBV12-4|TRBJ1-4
CASSPTGEEKLFF
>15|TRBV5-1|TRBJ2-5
CASSLDGRGQETQYF
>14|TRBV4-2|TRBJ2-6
CASSQFSGANVLTF
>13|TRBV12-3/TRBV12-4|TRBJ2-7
CASGQGQIYEQYF
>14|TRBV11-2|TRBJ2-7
CASSLGSASYEQYF
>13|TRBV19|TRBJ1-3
CASSISTGNTIYF
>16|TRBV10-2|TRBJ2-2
CASSEGRDRHTGELFF